The source of this T cell receptor beta chain is a study of a mutant IDH1 vaccine in newly diagnosed glioma. Time point specified: week 35, safety follow-up. The investigators gave 300 ug of mutant IDH1 20-mer peptide in each vaccine dose, together with topical imiquimod. CDR3 length: 16 residues. V lost 3 bases and J lost 8, with 17 bases in between. Germline V gives CDR1 ENHRY, CDR2 SYGVKD. Measured with immunoSEQ multiplex PCR; TCRdb has only the in-frame clones, and not every one. The sample carries tens of thousands of clones, about 85% recorded once. This clone was seen a handful of times. Its antigen is not identified.

This TCR was sampled from a woman under 30 with glioma. The chain couples TRBV10-3 to TRBJ1-6; possible D gene TRBD1, 5 bases. The sequencing here drew on PBMCs, taken from a glioma patient whose treatment included an IDH1 peptide vaccine. The CDR3 nucleotides read TGTGCCATCAGTGATGGGTTCCGCAGGGCGGATTCACCCCTCCACTTT. This translates into CAISDGFRRADSPLHF.